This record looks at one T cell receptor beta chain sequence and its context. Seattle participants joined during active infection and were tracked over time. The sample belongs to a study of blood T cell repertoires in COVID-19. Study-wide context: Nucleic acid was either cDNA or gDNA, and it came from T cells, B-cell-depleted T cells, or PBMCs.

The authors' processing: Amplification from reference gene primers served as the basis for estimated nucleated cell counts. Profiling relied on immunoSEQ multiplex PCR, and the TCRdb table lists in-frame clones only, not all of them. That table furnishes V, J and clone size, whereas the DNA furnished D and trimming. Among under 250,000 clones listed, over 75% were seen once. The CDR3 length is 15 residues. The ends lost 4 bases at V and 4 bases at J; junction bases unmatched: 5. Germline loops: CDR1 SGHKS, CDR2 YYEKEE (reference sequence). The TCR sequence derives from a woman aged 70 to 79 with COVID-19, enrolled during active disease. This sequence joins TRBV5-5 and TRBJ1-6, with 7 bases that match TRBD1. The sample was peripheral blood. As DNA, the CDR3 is TGTGCCAGCAGCCCGGGGACAGAATATAATTCACCCCTCCACTTT. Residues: CASSPGTEYNSPLHF.